The entry below gives a single TCR beta chain sequence along with its context. The antigen remains unidentified. This sample was taken from a study of identical twins. There were only healthy Caucasians among the donors. Template switching added a universal primer site, and cDNA bore unique molecular identifiers. One entry per CDR3 protein results from TCRdb running MiXCR on the 5' RACE reads. The top ten clones hold 0.98% of a sample with some 660,000 distinct CDR3 sequences, over 8.5% of them seen once. The study, taken as a whole, reports: Models underestimated TCR alpha sharing (out-of-frame) in monozygotic twins. For cord blood, abundant beta clonotypes had fewer insertions, unlike memory repertoires, which showed none.

Per the germline V gene, CDR1 is SGHRS and CDR2 is YFSETQ. Trimming pared 0 bases from V and 4 bases from J, leaving 12 bases between. This CDR3 is 15 amino acids long. The same sample was also studied in work on yellow fever vaccine responses in identical twins.

The receptor's source is a woman aged 18-35 years in good health. The V and J genes are TRBV5-1 and TRBJ2-3; TRBD1 might be the D (5 bases). The sample was PBMCs. This chain's CDR3 is CASSLEGWGSDTQYF. The DNA of the CDR3 is TGCGCCAGCAGCTTGGAAGGTTGGGGCTCAGATACGCAGTATTTT.